This entry lists 7 T cell receptor beta chains sequenced from one sample in a study of cytomegalovirus exposure and HLA in healthy donors (TCRdb year 2017). The library was obtained by the immunoSEQ multiplex PCR assay. A mixture of 60 forward primers for TCR Vbeta segments and 13 reverse primers for TCR Jbeta segments was used in the multiplex PCR. In TCRdb, the immuneACCESS table is reduced to in-frame sequences with V and J assigned. These tables do not hold every clone; where another copy was compared, an unresolved V gene accounts for under half, and the others remain unexplained. The sample's records list around 100,000 clones. About 4% of the sample goes to the ten largest clones. Sample: PBMCs. The receptors shown here come from a man aged 30-40 years in good health and CMV-seronegative.

The chain employs TRBV19 and TRBJ1-2, with 7 nucleotides matching TRBD1. V was pared by 6 bases and J by 4 bases, with 11 bases of the junction left unmatched. Germline V gene lookup returns CDR1 LNHDA and CDR2 SQIVND (reference sequence). The CDR3 spans 15 residues. The chain's CDR3 is CASRETGVAPYGYTF. CDR3 nucleotides: TGTGCCAGTAGGGAAACAGGGGTCGCCCCCTATGGCTACACCTTC.

The rearrangement uses TRBV6-1 and TRBJ2-5; possible D gene TRBD1, 6 bases. This CDR3 spans 12 amino acids. V gave up 8 bases and J gave up 5 bases, with 12 bases separating them. Germline values: CDR1 MNHNS, CDR2 SASEGT. In DNA, the CDR3 is TGTGCCAGCCCACAGGGTAGGGAGACCCAGTACTTC. Protein sequence: CASPQGRETQYF.

V and J are TRBV7-2 and TRBJ1-2; tentative D call: TRBD1 (6 bases). This CDR3 spans 14 amino acids. Germline V gene data show CDR1 as SGHTA and CDR2 as FQGNSA. Trimming removed 2 bases from V and 4 bases from J, with 11 bases in between. CDR3 amino acids: CASSLTGQFYGYTF. In DNA form, the CDR3 reads TGTGCCAGCAGCTTAACTGGACAGTTCTATGGCTACACCTTC.

This chain joins TRBV7-2 and TRBJ1-6; D is unclear. The V gene's germline CDR1 is SGHTA and CDR2 FQGNSA. This CDR3 contains 13 residues. Trimming left V 5 bases short and J 7 bases short, with 9 bases between. Here the CDR3 DNA reads TGTGCCAGCAGCCCCCCCCGGAATTCACCCCTCCACTTT. It specifies CASSPPRNSPLHF.

V usage is TRBV6-5 and J usage is TRBJ1-1; perhaps TRBD1 as D (6 bases). The CDR3 sequence is 15 residues long. Germline V lookup: CDR1 MNHEY, CDR2 SVGAGI. Deletions cut 0 bases from V and 4 bases from J, with 12 bases between. The CDR3, as DNA: TGTGCCAGCAGTTACTCAAGGGGGTTGGGCACTGAAGCTTTCTTT. Translating it yields CASSYSRGLGTEAFF.

V and J are TRBV2 and TRBJ1-4, with D possibly TRBD1 on 5 matching bases. Trimming took off 6 bases at V and 2 bases at J, with 10 bases between the two ends. Germline loops: CDR1 SNHLY, CDR2 FYNNEI. CDR3 size: 14 residues. In DNA form, the CDR3 reads TGTGCCAGCAGAGCAGGGTTTACTAATGAAAAACTGTTTTTT. This translates into CASRAGFTNEKLFF.

V and J are TRBV7-9 and TRBJ1-1, with D maybe TRBD1 (5 bases). Trimming left V 5 bases short and J 2 bases short, with 12 bases between. This CDR3 contains 14 residues. Germline CDR1 reads SEHNR; CDR2 reads FQNEAQ (reference sequence). As DNA, the CDR3 is TGTGCCAGCAGCCCCCGACAGCCCAACACTGAAGCTTTCTTT. Encoded protein: CASSPRQPNTEAFF. The variable domain in full, completed from reference TRBV7-9 and TRBJ1-1, reads DTGVSQNPRHKITKRGQNVTFRCDPISEHNRLYWYRQTLGQGPEFLTYFQNEAQLEKSRLLSDRFSAERPKGSFSTLEIQRTEQGDSAMYLCASSPRQPNTEAFFGQGTRLTVV.